A single sample gave rise to the 6 T cell receptor beta chains below, sequenced in a study of blood T cell repertoires in COVID-19. Assay: immunoSEQ multiplex PCR; the TCRdb copy retains only in-frame clones and omits some. The sample contains 200,000 to 250,000 clones, 70% to 90% of which appear only once. The sample was peripheral blood. The receptors were sampled from a man between 18 and 35 years old with active or convalescent COVID-19.

This clone was found a few times. The J gene is TRBJ2-2, the V gene TRBV5-1; the D gene is possibly TRBD2 (6 bases). This CDR3 is 15 amino acids long. V shed 5 bases and J shed 6 bases, with 17 bases lying between them. Germline lookup yields CDR1 SGHRS and CDR2 YFSETQ. CDR3 DNA: TGCGCCAGCAGTCGGGACTTTTTAGGTTCCGGGGAGCTGTTTTTT. As protein: CASSRDFLGSGELFF. Filled out from reference TRBV5-1 and TRBJ2-2, the complete variable domain reads KAGVTQTPRYLIKTRGQQVTLSCSPISGHRSVSWYQQTPGQGLQFLFEYFSETQRNKGNFPGRFSGRQFSNSRSEMNVSTLELGDSALYLCASSRDFLGSGELFFGEGSRLTVL.

This sequence joins TRBV27 and TRBJ2-1; the match to TRBD2 covers 10 bases. With V trimmed by 0 bases and J by 8 bases, 7 bases remained unmatched. CDR3 length: 16 residues. Germline V gene sequence: CDR1 MNHEY, CDR2 SMNVEV (reference sequence). In DNA form, the CDR3 reads TGTGCCAGCAGTTTATCGGGAACTAGCGGGACCTATGAGCAGTTCTTC. Its translation is CASSLSGTSGTYEQFF.

The J gene is TRBJ2-7, the V gene TRBV5-1; D may be TRBD2 (6 bases). Germline V lookup: CDR1 SGHRS, CDR2 YFSETQ. V dropped 4 bases and J dropped 2 bases, with 13 bases sitting between them. The CDR3 totals 14 residues. The CDR3 region is CASSPSGLTYEQYF. The DNA for the CDR3 is TGCGCCAGCAGCCCTTCGGGACTGACCTACGAGCAGTACTTC.

The chain links TRBV4-3 to TRBJ2-3; TRBD2 agrees at 11 bases. V shed 4 bases, J shed 0 bases, and the junction held 6 bases outside the gene matches. From germline, CDR1 is LGHNA and CDR2 YSLEER. CDR3 length: 17 amino acids. Here the CDR3 DNA reads TGCGCCAGCAGCCTCGGGACTAGCGGACATAGCACAGATACGCAGTATTTT. This encodes CASSLGTSGHSTDTQYF.

The CDR3 loop is CASSRGFGRVSDTQYF. The CDR3 coding sequence is TGTGCCAGCAGCCGAGGCTTCGGCCGGGTTTCAGATACGCAGTATTTT. The chain joins TRBV7-3 to TRBJ2-3; D gene ambiguous. The germline V gene encodes CDR1 SGHTA and CDR2 FQGTGA. Deletions cut 5 bases from V and 4 bases from J, with 19 bases between. The CDR3 consists of 16 residues.

V is TRBV18 and J is TRBJ2-4; possible D gene TRBD2, 7 bases. The germline V gene encodes CDR1 KGHSH and CDR2 LQKENI. The CDR3 runs to 14 residues. Between the trimmed V and J ends, which lost 6 bases and 5 bases, there was a span of 14 bases. The CDR3: CASSPGGRENIQYF. The CDR3 bases are TGTGCCAGCTCTCCCGGGGGGCGGGAAAACATTCAGTACTTC.